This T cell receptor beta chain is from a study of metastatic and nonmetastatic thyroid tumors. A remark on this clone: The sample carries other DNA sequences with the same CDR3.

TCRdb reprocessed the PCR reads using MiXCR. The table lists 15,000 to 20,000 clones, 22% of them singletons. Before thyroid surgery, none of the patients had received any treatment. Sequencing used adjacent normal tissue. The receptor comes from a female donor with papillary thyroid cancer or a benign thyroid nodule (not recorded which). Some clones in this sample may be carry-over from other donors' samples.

The CDR3, as DNA: TGTGCCAGCAGTTACAGTACAGGGACGAGCTCCTACGAGCAGTACTTC. It is translated as CASSYSTGTSSYEQYF. The chain links TRBV6-5 to TRBJ2-7; D possibly corresponds to TRBD1 (6 bases). CDR1 and CDR2 from the germline V gene are MNHEY and SVGAGI. The CDR3 extends over 16 amino acids. Trimming pared 2 bases from V and 0 bases from J, leaving 14 bases between.